One sample yielded the 23 T cell receptor beta chains listed below, sequenced in a study of cytomegalovirus exposure and HLA in healthy donors. Use of 60 Vbeta and 13 Jbeta primers characterized the PCR. Sequenced by immunoSEQ multiplex PCR; TCRdb stores in-frame clones only, minus some. In the table there are approximately 95,000 clones, about 81% of which are singletons. Sequenced sample: PBMCs. These receptors all stem from a woman between 35 and 50 years old in good health and CMV-seropositive.

The rearrangement uses TRBV4-1 and TRBJ2-6; 7 nucleotides match TRBD1. CDR1 and CDR2 from the germline V gene are MGHRA and YSYEKL. The CDR3 consists of 17 residues. J lost 2 bases, V lost 0 bases, and 4 bases had no gene match. CDR3 protein: CASSQDHQGAGANVLTF. CDR3 nucleotide sequence: TGCGCCAGCAGCCAAGATCACCAGGGGGCTGGGGCCAACGTCCTGACTTTC.

This sequence joins TRBV5-4 and TRBJ2-7, with 7 bases aligning to TRBD2. The germline gives CDR1 SGHNT, CDR2 YYREEE (reference sequence). This CDR3 spans 15 amino acids. After removal of 4 bases from V and 4 bases from J, the junction contained 11 bases not matched to a gene. The CDR3 protein is CASSMGLSYEYEQYF. The CDR3 DNA reads as TGTGCCAGCAGCATGGGACTATCTTACGAGTACGAGCAGTACTTC.

The V call is TRBV19, the J call TRBJ1-2, with D hard to call. CDR1 and CDR2 (germline): LNHDA, SQIVND (reference sequence). V lost 5 bases to trimming and J lost 4 bases, with 14 bases between them. The CDR3 is made up of 14 amino acids. The CDR3 DNA reads as TGTGCCAGTAGTCTGGCCGGAGACTTCTATGGCTACACCTTC. It codes for CASSLAGDFYGYTF.

Of note for this clone: Its ends do not fully match the called genes, so a read error is possible. In the same sample, other DNA sequences code for this CDR3. The J gene is TRBJ2-5, the V gene TRBV7-7; D remains ambiguous. The CDR3 loop spans 14 amino acids. CDR1 is SSHAT and CDR2 is FNYEAQ in the germline V gene (reference sequence). CDR3 amino acids: CASSLGPSQETQYF. DNA for the CDR3: TGTGCTAGCAGCTTAGGTCCCAGCCAAGAGACCCAGTACTTC.

This clone has just a few counts. This sequence joins TRBV28 and TRBJ2-7; TRBD1 aligns across 9 bases. The trim removed 4 bases at V and 7 bases at J, leaving 11 bases unmatched. This CDR3 is built from 15 residues. CDR1 and CDR2 (germline): MDHEN, SYDVKM. The CDR3 here is CASSSPGQGGGEQYF. As DNA, the CDR3 is TGTGCCAGCAGTTCACCGGGACAGGGAGGAGGAGAGCAGTACTTC.

This chain links TRBV2 with TRBJ2-1, with TRBD2 matching 15 bases. The CDR3 contains 18 residues. The germline gives CDR1 SNHLY, CDR2 FYNNEI. V dropped 6 bases and J dropped 5; count of bases not matched to a gene: 11. The chain's CDR3 is CASSPRTSGRALNNEQFF. The CDR3 DNA is TGTGCCAGCAGCCCCCGGACTAGCGGGAGGGCCCTTAACAATGAGCAGTTCTTC. The variable domain in full, completed from reference TRBV2 and TRBJ2-1, reads EPEVTQTPSHQVTQMGQEVILRCVPISNHLYFYWYRQILGQKVEFLVSFYNNEISEKSEIFDDQFSVERPDGSNFTLKIRSTKLEDSAMYFCASSPRTSGRALNNEQFFGPGTRLTVL.

V and J are TRBV15 and TRBJ2-6; TRBD1 matches at 7 bases. The CDR3 is 18 amino acids. The ends lost 4 bases at V and 1 base at J; junction bases unmatched: 10. The germline V gene encodes CDR1 LNHNV and CDR2 YYDKDF (reference sequence). The CDR3 bases are TGTGCCACCAGCACGTACCCGGGACAGATGTCTGGGGCCAACGTCCTGACTTTC. This translates into CATSTYPGQMSGANVLTF. The full variable domain, in which reference TRBV15 and TRBJ2-6 provide the parts outside the CDR3, is DAMVIQNPRYQVTQFGKPVTLSCSQTLNHNVMYWYQQKSSQAPKLLFHYYDKDFNNEADTPDNFQSRRPNTSFCFLDIRSPGLGDTAMYLCATSTYPGQMSGANVLTFGAGSRLTVL.

The chain links TRBV7-9 to TRBJ2-7; D is undetermined. CDR1 is SEHNR and CDR2 is FQNEAQ in the germline V gene (reference sequence). The CDR3 has 15 amino acids. Trimming took 5 bases from V and 2 from J, leaving 16 bases between them. The CDR3 is CASSRTEFLPYEQYF. The CDR3 nucleotides read TGTGCCAGCAGCCGAACAGAGTTCCTCCCCTACGAGCAGTACTTC.

The gene calls are TRBV28 and TRBJ1-3, with 9 bases fitting TRBD1. Germline CDR1 MDHEN, CDR2 SYDVKM. Unmatched junction bases numbered 5, after V lost 5 bases and J lost 0 bases. The CDR3 runs to 16 residues. CDR3 nucleotides: TGTGCCAGCAGTGTGGGACAGGGCTTCTCTGGAAACACCATATATTTT. The encoded protein is CASSVGQGFSGNTIYF. Complete variable domain (other parts from reference TRBV28 and TRBJ1-3): DVKVTQSSRYLVKRTGEKVFLECVQDMDHENMFWYRQDPGLGLRLIYFSYDVKMKEKGDIPEGYSVSREKKERFSLILESASTNQTSMYLCASSVGQGFSGNTIYFGEGSWLTVV.

This chain connects TRBV7-8 to TRBJ2-1; 11 bases fit TRBD2. CDR3 size: 14 residues. The J segment lost 9 bases and the V segment lost 4 bases, leaving 5 bases of the junction unmatched. Per the germline V gene, CDR1 is SGHVS and CDR2 is FQNEAQ. CDR3 sequence reads: CASSWSGLAVEQFF. CDR3 coding DNA: TGTGCCAGCAGCTGGTCGGGACTAGCGGTTGAGCAGTTCTTC.

The rearrangement links TRBV9 to TRBJ2-1, with 14 nucleotides matching TRBD2. CDR3 size: 15 residues. In germline, CDR1 is SGDLS, CDR2 YYNGEE. V lost 3 bases to trimming and J lost 8 bases; unmatched junction nucleotides: 4. The CDR3 loop reads CASSGLAGGSDEQFF. The CDR3 DNA reads TGTGCCAGCAGCGGACTAGCGGGAGGGTCCGATGAGCAGTTCTTC. The whole variable domain, filled in from reference TRBV9 and TRBJ2-1, reads DSGVTQTPKHLITATGQRVTLRCSPRSGDLSVYWYQQSLDQGLQFLIQYYNGEERAKGNILERFSAQQFPDLHSELNLSSLELGDSALYFCASSGLAGGSDEQFFGPGTRLTVL.

This chain joins TRBV7-9 and TRBJ2-1; 10 nucleotides line up with TRBD1. The V segment lost 6 bases and the J segment 8 bases; nucleotides outside the gene matches: 10. The CDR3 runs to 15 residues. Germline V CDR1 and CDR2: SEHNR, FQNEAQ (reference sequence). CDR3 DNA: TGTGCCAGCAGACCAAGACAGGGGGCGAGGTATGAGCAGTTCTTC. As protein: CASRPRQGARYEQFF.

The rearrangement links TRBV2 to TRBJ2-4, with TRBD2 as a possible D gene (5 bases). CDR1 and CDR2 (germline): SNHLY, FYNNEI. V lost 3 bases and J lost 0, with 15 bases in between. The CDR3 is 17 amino acids. The CDR3 coding sequence is TGTGCCAGCAGTGAGCGATCTAGCCCCCTAGCCAAAAACATTCAGTACTTC. Residues: CASSERSSPLAKNIQYF.

The chain uses TRBV27 and TRBJ2-3, with 8 bases aligning to TRBD2. The CDR3 totals 15 residues. V trimming: 2 bases; J trimming: 2 bases; junction bases outside the gene matches: 3. From germline, CDR1 is MNHEY and CDR2 SMNVEV (reference sequence). In DNA form, the CDR3 reads TGTGCCAGCAGTTTAGACGGGAGGGCCACAGATACGCAGTATTTT. Protein sequence: CASSLDGRATDTQYF.

In its sample, this clone was seen a few times. V and J are TRBV6-4 and TRBJ2-3, with D possibly matching TRBD2 (6 bases). Germline V CDR1 and CDR2: MRHNA, SNTAGT. V was pared by 3 bases and J by 0 bases, with 10 bases between. The CDR3 loop spans 15 amino acids. The CDR3 bases are TGTGCCAGCAGTGAGGGGGGAAGCAGCACAGATACGCAGTATTTT. This codes for CASSEGGSSTDTQYF.

The V and J genes are TRBV5-4 and TRBJ2-2; TRBD1 agrees at 8 bases. Germline V CDR1 and CDR2: SGHNT, YYREEE (reference sequence). The length of the CDR3 is 15 residues. The trim removed 3 bases at V and 1 base at J, leaving 2 bases unmatched. CDR3 protein: CASSSGQGNTGELFF. In DNA form, the CDR3 reads TGTGCCAGCAGCTCAGGACAGGGGAACACCGGGGAGCTGTTTTTT.

The chain uses TRBV6-1 and TRBJ2-3, with 7 bases aligning to TRBD2. This CDR3 comprises 14 residues. The V gene's germline CDR1 is MNHNS and CDR2 SASEGT. V dropped 7 bases and J dropped 3; count of bases not matched to a gene: 7. The CDR3 reads CASNGGGPTDTQYF. The DNA for the CDR3 is TGTGCCAGCAATGGGGGAGGGCCTACAGATACGCAGTATTTT.

The table lists this clone with a count of one. The chain carries TRBV5-1 and TRBJ2-5; 10 positions agree with TRBD1. The DNA end favors TRBJ2-7, so the J call may be wrong. The CDR3 extends over 15 amino acids. Germline-derived CDR1 and CDR2 are SGHRS and YFSETQ. In DNA, the CDR3 is TGCGCCAGCAGCTTGGAGACAGGGGGCTGGGACGAGCAGTACTTC. Translated, it gives CASSLETGGWDEQYF.

The chain joins TRBV28 to TRBJ1-3; TRBD1 agrees at 8 bases. Germline CDR1 and CDR2: MDHEN and SYDVKM. Trimming removed 5 bases from V and 3 bases from J; junction bases left unmatched: 9. The CDR3 loop spans 16 amino acids. The CDR3 DNA reads TGTGCCAGCAGTCCAGGCCAGGGGGCGCTTGGAAACACCATATATTTT. It codes for CASSPGQGALGNTIYF.

The chain carries TRBV4-1 and TRBJ2-5; the match to TRBD2 covers 12 bases. Germline V gene sequence: CDR1 MGHRA, CDR2 YSYEKL. V lost 2 bases, J lost 4 bases, and 5 bases stayed unmatched. The CDR3 has 16 residues. As DNA, the CDR3 is TGCGCCAGCAGCCAACTGGGACTAGCGGGTGTAGAGACCCAGTACTTC. Its translation is CASSQLGLAGVETQYF.

This chain links TRBV6-1 with TRBJ1-2; tentatively, D is TRBD1 (6 bases). CDR1 is MNHNS, CDR2 SASEGT, per germline. The V end lost 5 bases, the J end lost 8 bases, and 12 bases lay between the germline ends. CDR3 length equals 12 residues. CDR3 nucleotides: TGTGCCAGCAGTCAATATACAGGGGGCTACACCTTC. This codes for CASSQYTGGYTF.

The chain recombines TRBV9 with TRBJ2-1, with D possibly being TRBD2 (5 bases). Germline CDR1 SGDLS, CDR2 YYNGEE. The CDR3 length is 14 residues. V lost 3 bases and J 9 bases, leaving 16 bases between the germline ends. The CDR3 DNA follows: TGTGCCAGCAGCGCCCACGGGGAGAGGGCTGAGCAGTTCTTC. This gives the protein CASSAHGERAEQFF.

This clone appeared once. The J gene is TRBJ2-3, the V gene TRBV19, with 8 bases aligning to TRBD2. Losses at the gene ends were 10 bases for V and 5 bases for J; bases not matched to a gene: 8. CDR1 and CDR2 (germline): LNHDA, SQIVND (reference sequence). This CDR3 contains 13 residues. DNA of the CDR3: TGTGCCACTCGCGCAAGCGGGAGAGATACGCAGTATTTT. Amino acid sequence: CATRASGRDTQYF.